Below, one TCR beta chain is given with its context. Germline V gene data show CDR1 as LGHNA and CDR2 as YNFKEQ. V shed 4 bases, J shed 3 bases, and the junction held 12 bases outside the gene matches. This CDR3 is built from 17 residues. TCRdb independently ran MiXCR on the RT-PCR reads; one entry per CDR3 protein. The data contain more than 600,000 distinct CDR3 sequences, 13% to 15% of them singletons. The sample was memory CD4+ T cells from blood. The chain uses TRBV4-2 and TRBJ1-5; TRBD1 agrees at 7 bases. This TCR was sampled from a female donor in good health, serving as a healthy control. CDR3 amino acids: CASSRGQPGQLNQPQHF. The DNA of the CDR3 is TGTGCCAGCAGCCGAGGCCAGCCGGGACAGCTCAATCAGCCCCAGCATTTT.